This entry describes one T cell receptor (beta chain). Read data end 3 residues before the CDR3 end; the end is taken from the germline J gene. V shed 4 bases, J shed 3 bases, and the junction held 1 base outside the gene matches. The germline CDR1 and CDR2 sequences are LNHDA and SQIVND (reference sequence). This CDR3 region has 14 residues. The source of the sample is a study of T cells in women clearing cervical HPV infection. Clones were read by immunoSEQ multiplex PCR, and TCRdb kept only the in-frame ones, dropping some. Its listing shows some 20,000 clones. The sequencing input was blood buffy coat. This receptor was identified in a woman aged 18-70 years with a cervical HPV16 infection that either progressed to CIN3+ or cleared (not recorded which). This chain joins TRBV19 and TRBJ2-2; TRBD1 matches at 8 bases. CDR3 DNA, as far as it was read: TGTGCCAGTAGTACGGACAGGGACACCGGGGAG. Translation gives CASSTDRDTGE. The full-length CDR3 reads as CASSTDRDTGELFF.